This is a list of T cell receptor beta chains from one sample in a study of blood T cell repertoires in COVID-19. Produced via immunoSEQ multiplex PCR; TCRdb's table is partial and in-frame only. Among 98,000 or so clones listed, around nine tenths were seen once. The material sequenced was peripheral blood. The receptors shown here come from a human donor in a cohort sampled during active COVID-19. Both conserved end residues are part of each CDR3.

TRBJ1-1 TRBV5-1 CASSGQGSTEAFF
TRBJ1-2 TRBV27 CASSATGTLFYGYTF
TRBJ1-1 TRBV10-3 CAISESWENEAFF
TRBJ1-1 TRBV7-9 CASSFPGQGSAEAFF
TRBJ2-7 TRBV5-4 CASSPSATYEQYF
TRBJ2-7 TRBV27 CASTNPGVETDSYEQYF
TRBJ2-7 TRBV10-3 CAISELSGASYEQYF
TRBJ1-4 TRBV6-6 CASSPLGGQEKLFF
TRBJ2-5 TRBV6-1 CASSALQAGGGEKWETQYF
TRBJ2-2 TRBV9 CASSVAPSGRAGFSGELFF
TRBJ2-3 TRBV5-1 CASSPPANTDTQYF
TRBJ2-7 TRBV2 CASRRLAGDYEQYF
TRBJ1-1 TRBV3-1/TRBV3-2 CASSQGLGDSKAFF
TRBJ2-4 TRBV6-2/TRBV6-3 CASSPTDRGIREDIQYF
TRBJ2-2 TRBV5-1 CASSLDGRSNTGELFF
TRBJ2-7 TRBV6-5 CASGQERQYEQYF
TRBJ2-1 TRBV4-1 CASSPTSLGGREQFF
TRBJ2-2 TRBV5-4 CASSYRENTGELFF
TRBJ2-5 TRBV7-2 CASSLNPGQGTAETQYF